The clone carrying this T cell receptor (beta chain) came up a few times. Both 60 Vbeta primers and 13 Jbeta primers went into the PCR. Data came from immunoSEQ multiplex PCR; TCRdb stores just in-frame clones and leaves some out. The sample includes about 200,000 clones, around nine tenths of them seen just once. This CDR3 region has 15 residues. With 1 base removed from V and 6 bases from J, the gap between germline ends came to 13 bases. CDR1 and CDR2 from the germline V gene are SGHVS and FQNEAQ. This record belongs to a study of cytomegalovirus exposure and HLA in healthy donors. Study information: There were approximately 85 million unique TCRs (from HLA-typed donors) in an early data release.

This sequence joins TRBV7-8 and TRBJ2-1; D possibly corresponds to TRBD1 (5 bases). Material: PBMCs. The receptor's source is a woman younger than 45 in good health and CMV-seronegative. The CDR3 is CASSLVLGVPNEQFF. DNA of the CDR3: TGTGCCAGCAGCTTAGTATTAGGGGTCCCCAATGAGCAGTTCTTC.